These T cell receptor beta chains were read from a single sample in a study of CD8 T cells in Susac syndrome. One entry per CDR3 protein results from TCRdb running MiXCR on the immunoSEQ multiplex PCR reads. The sample records 180,000 or so distinct CDR3 sequences, around 96% being singletons. Sequencing was carried out using CD4+ T cells from PBMCs. The receptor set was obtained from a human donor in good health. The CDR3 runs from the conserved cysteine through the conserved F or W. Each record gives: D gene, V gene, J gene, CDR3 protein. A D gene is named only where the DNA matches it firmly.

.	TRBV5-1	TRBJ2-3	CASSLDRNTDTQYF
.	TRBV2	TRBJ1-2	CASRELDGYGYTF
TRBD1	TRBV29-1	TRBJ1-6	CSARQGPGSPLHF
.	TRBV12-3/TRBV12-4	TRBJ1-6	CASSSQGGNGSPLHF
.	TRBV19	TRBJ1-2	CASSPGEYGYTF
TRBD1	TRBV29-1	TRBJ1-1	CSVGRGTGGVTEAFF
.	TRBV24-1	TRBJ2-5	CATGPRTKETQYF
.	TRBV18	TRBJ2-1	CASSPRPLGYEQFF
TRBD1	TRBV7-2	TRBJ1-6	CASKITGATGNSPLHF
TRBD1	TRBV15	TRBJ1-5	CATSRDHRGGRNQPQHF
TRBD1	TRBV2	TRBJ1-6	CASSTGISYNSPLHF
TRBD1	TRBV7-3	TRBJ1-2	CASSANQGDGYTF
.	TRBV5-6	TRBJ1-6	CASSLFGSPLHF
TRBD2	TRBV20-1	TRBJ2-5	CSWEAGGVKETQYF
TRBD1	TRBV2	TRBJ2-7	CASSDRQGGNEQYF
TRBD1	TRBV20-1	TRBJ1-1	CSAWIPTGQPLGAFF
.	TRBV6-5	TRBJ1-1	CASNQGKGTEAFF
TRBD2	TRBV20-1	TRBJ2-1	CSASASGVRLSYNEQFF
.	TRBV2	TRBJ2-5	CASSDVLQETQYF
.	TRBV29-1	TRBJ1-1	CSVVSGTEAFF
TRBD2	TRBV13	TRBJ2-3	CASSLEAASGATDTQYF
.	TRBV20-1	TRBJ1-1	CSALRVGGTEAFF
.	TRBV9	TRBJ2-7	CASGSGTSYEQYF
.	TRBV20-1	TRBJ1-2	CSASGRLNYGYTF
TRBD2	TRBV12-3/TRBV12-4	TRBJ2-1	CASSPDLAGGLNEQFF
.	TRBV3-1	TRBJ2-3	CASRGETDTQYF
TRBD2	TRBV5-1	TRBJ2-3	CASSLMAGDPTDTQYF
.	TRBV27	TRBJ1-1	CASSLYGGTNTEAFF
TRBD2	TRBV5-4	TRBJ2-5	CASSWTSGGGETQYF
.	TRBV15	TRBJ2-5	CATSRGLLETQYF
TRBD1	TRBV7-2	TRBJ2-3	CASRLGQFPDTQYF
TRBD2	TRBV5-4	TRBJ2-1	CASSLVRGTYNEQFF
.	TRBV28	TRBJ1-5	CASSSGGSGSNQPQHF
.	TRBV30	TRBJ2-3	CAWSVSRVMGPDTQYF
.	TRBV12-3/TRBV12-4	TRBJ1-5	CASSFFTAGANQPQHF
.	TRBV6-1	TRBJ1-5	CASSEGRRGNSNQPQHF